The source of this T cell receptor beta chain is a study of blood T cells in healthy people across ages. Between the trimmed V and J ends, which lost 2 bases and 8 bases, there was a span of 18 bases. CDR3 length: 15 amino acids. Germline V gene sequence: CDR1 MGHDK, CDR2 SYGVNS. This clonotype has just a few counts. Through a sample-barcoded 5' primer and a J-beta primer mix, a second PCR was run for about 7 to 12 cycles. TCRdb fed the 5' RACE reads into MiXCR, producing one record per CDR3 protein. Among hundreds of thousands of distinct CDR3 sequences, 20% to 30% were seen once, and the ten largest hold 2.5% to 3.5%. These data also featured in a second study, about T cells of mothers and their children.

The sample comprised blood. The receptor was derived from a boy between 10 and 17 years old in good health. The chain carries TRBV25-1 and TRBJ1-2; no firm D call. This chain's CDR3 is CASSEGGSGRKGYTF. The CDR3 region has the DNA TGTGCCAGCAGTGAAGGAGGGTCTGGTAGGAAAGGCTACACCTTC.